Presented here are 18 T cell receptor beta chains from one specimen sequenced in a study of HIV-infected children after antiretroviral therapy interruption. Described treatment: PENTA 11 planned treatment interruption arm or continuous ART arm. A 3' RACE protocol on RNA, with unique molecular identifiers, produced the TCR library. TCRdb fed the 3' RACE reads into MiXCR, producing one record per CDR3 protein. The data show 90,000 or so distinct CDR3 sequences, less than 7% seen once. Source: CD45RA+ CD4+ T cells from PBMCs, pooled from several time points, taken from a donor given antiretroviral therapy, either interrupted or continuous. Subset denoted: naive CD4+ CD45RA+ CD45RO- T cells. The receptors were gathered from a pool of human donors with HIV.

This clonotype was found many times. The chain uses TRBV6-1 and TRBJ2-3; D uncertain. Germline V gives CDR1 MNHNS, CDR2 SASEGT. The CDR3 has 12 amino acids. V was shortened by 6 bases and J by 0 bases, with 4 bases between the two germline ends. In DNA form, the CDR3 reads TGTGCCAGCAGGGTAAGCACAGATACGCAGTATTTT. Its translation is CASRVSTDTQYF.

In this sample, this clonotype turned up many times. This chain uses TRBV6-5 with TRBJ1-2; TRBD1 agrees at 12 bases. V trimming: 2 bases; J trimming: 6 bases; junction bases outside the gene matches: 10. CDR1 and CDR2 from the germline V gene are MNHEY and SVGAGI. This CDR3 is 17 amino acids long. The CDR3 spells CASSYTFTGTGGDGYTF. The CDR3 nucleotides are TGTGCCAGCAGTTACACCTTCACCGGGACAGGGGGCGATGGCTACACCTTC.

This clonotype was found many times. The V call is TRBV4-1, the J call TRBJ2-3, with TRBD1 matching 8 bases. CDR3 length: 15 residues. V was pared by 5 bases and J by 3 bases, with 7 bases of the junction left unmatched. Germline lookup yields CDR1 MGHRA and CDR2 YSYEKL. Here the CDR3 reads CASSFDRGTTDTQYF. CDR3 DNA: TGCGCCAGCAGCTTCGACAGGGGTACGACAGATACGCAGTATTTT.

This clonotype was observed at least ten times. This sequence joins TRBV7-4 and TRBJ1-4, with TRBD1 as a possible D gene (6 bases). This CDR3 is 16 amino acids long. The V end was cut by 6 bases, the J end by 7 bases, with 21 bases between. Per germline, CDR1 SGHVT and CDR2 SQSDAQ. The CDR3 here is CASSPSGGAVGEKLFF. Written as DNA, the CDR3 is TGTGCCAGCAGTCCCTCGGGGGGGGCCGTTGGTGAAAAACTGTTTTTT.

This clonotype was recorded many times. This chain links TRBV7-2 with TRBJ2-2; the match to TRBD2 covers 13 bases. The trim removed 0 bases at V and 5 bases at J, leaving 3 bases unmatched. This CDR3 has 17 amino acids. Germline lookup yields CDR1 SGHTA and CDR2 FQGNSA. CDR3 loop: CASSLAGLAGATGELFF. The CDR3 DNA reads TGTGCCAGCAGCTTAGCCGGACTAGCGGGAGCAACCGGGGAGCTGTTTTTT.

Note on this clonotype: A read error may account for a junction end that differs from germline. The V call is TRBV3-1, the J call TRBJ1-5, with TRBD1 identical over 9 bases. The CDR3 is 14 residues long. Germline CDR1 reads LGHDT; CDR2 reads YNNKEL (reference sequence). The CDR3 reads CVSSQGTGTQPQHF. For the CDR3, the DNA is TGTGTCAGCAGCCAAGGGACAGGGACTCAGCCCCAGCATTTT.

The table lists this clonotype with many counts. In nucleotides, the CDR3 is TGTGCCAGTAGTATCGGGAAAAACTATGGCTACACCTTC. Encoded protein: CASSIGKNYGYTF. The chain employs TRBV19 and TRBJ1-2; D is ambiguous. Germline-derived CDR1 and CDR2 are LNHDA and SQIVND (reference sequence). V was shortened by 3 bases and J by 2 bases, with 7 bases between the two germline ends. The CDR3 is 13 residues long.

The rearrangement links TRBV11-2 to TRBJ2-1, with 16 bases aligning to TRBD2. V shed 1 base, J shed 14 bases, and the junction held 11 bases outside the gene matches. The CDR3 is 17 residues long. Germline V gene data show CDR1 as SGHAT and CDR2 as FQNNGV. CDR3 nucleotide sequence: TGTGCCAGCAGCTTAGGACGCGGTGGGACTAGCGGGAGGGGGGAGTTCTTC. Encoded protein: CASSLGRGGTSGRGEFF.

This clonotype was recorded at least ten times. The chain uses TRBV6-6 and TRBJ1-6, with a weak D call TRBD1 (5 bases). The ends were cut back, 6 bases at V and 5 bases at J, with 11 bases in the middle. The CDR3 contains 14 residues. Germline V gene lookup returns CDR1 MNHNY and CDR2 SVGAGI (reference sequence). The CDR3, as DNA: TGTGCCAGCAGACGACAGAACGATAATTCACCCCTCCACTTT. It encodes CASRRQNDNSPLHF.

This clonotype was recorded many times. This chain joins TRBV6-5 and TRBJ1-1, with TRBD1 matching 11 bases. This CDR3 has 14 residues. Per the germline V gene, CDR1 is MNHEY and CDR2 is SVGAGI. J gave up 7 bases and V 6 bases, and 7 bases lay outside the gene matches. The CDR3 sequence is CASSPTGTGGEAFF. The CDR3 nucleotides read TGTGCCAGCAGCCCCACCGGGACAGGGGGTGAAGCTTTCTTT.

This clonotype was detected a few times. One end of the junction varies from germline; a read error may be responsible. The gene calls are TRBV27 and TRBJ2-3, with 8 bases matching TRBD1. This CDR3 region has 15 residues. Germline lookup yields CDR1 MNHEY and CDR2 SMNVEV (reference sequence). The CDR3 protein is CATSDRGQAMGTQYF. CDR3 in DNA: TGTGCCACCAGTGACCGGGGACAGGCTATGGGTACGCAGTATTTT.

Ten or more counts support this clonotype. The rearrangement links TRBV10-3 to TRBJ2-1; D may be TRBD2 (7 bases). Trimming took off 0 bases at V and 4 bases at J, with 13 bases between the two ends. Per germline, CDR1 ENHRY and CDR2 SYGVKD. This CDR3 comprises 16 residues. The CDR3 here is CAISESTGGAYNEQFF. For the CDR3, the DNA is TGTGCCATCAGTGAGTCGACGGGGGGCGCGTACAATGAGCAGTTCTTC.

This clonotype was seen repeatedly, ten times or more. The V and J genes are TRBV19 and TRBJ2-7; 10 bases match TRBD1. After removal of 2 bases from V and 5 bases from J, the junction contained 9 bases not matched to a gene. Per germline, CDR1 LNHDA and CDR2 SQIVND (reference sequence). The CDR3 spans 16 residues. In DNA form, the CDR3 reads TGTGCCAGTAGTATAACCGAACGGACAGGGGGAAACGAGCAGTACTTC. Its protein is CASSITERTGGNEQYF.

This clonotype was counted many times. V usage is TRBV7-2 and J usage is TRBJ1-2; weak D call: TRBD1 (5 bases). V lost 2 bases and J lost 8, with 12 bases in between. There are 13 residues in the CDR3. Germline assignment: CDR1 SGHTA and CDR2 FQGNSA. The CDR3 nucleotides are TGTGCCAGCAGCTTAACCCAGGGAAGCGGCTACACCTTC. This codes for CASSLTQGSGYTF.

This clonotype was detected a few times. The chain has TRBV12-3 or TRBV12-4 and TRBJ2-1, with D hard to call. Trimming took 3 bases from V and 0 from J, leaving 15 bases between them. The CDR3 has 17 amino acids. The CDR3 DNA is TGTGCCAGCAGTTTTTGGTCCCGCCTACTCTCCTACAATGAGCAGTTCTTC. Protein sequence: CASSFWSRLLSYNEQFF.

The V and J genes are TRBV5-1 and TRBJ2-7; the D call may be TRBD1 or TRBD2 (5 bases each). This CDR3 spans 14 amino acids. Germline CDR1 is SGHRS and CDR2 is YFSETQ. V was shortened by 0 bases and J by 2 bases, with 9 bases between the two germline ends. The CDR3, as DNA: TGCGCCAGCAGCTTGGCACTAGGGGCCTACGAGCAGTACTTC. Translation gives CASSLALGAYEQYF.

This clonotype has a count of ten or more. The chain links TRBV6-6 to TRBJ2-7, with 7 bases fitting TRBD1. The CDR3 contains 15 residues. V lost 5 bases to trimming and J lost 6 bases; unmatched junction nucleotides: 13. Germline CDR1 and CDR2: MNHNY and SVGAGI (reference sequence). The CDR3 spells CASSQQRQGWPEQYF. In DNA, the CDR3 is TGTGCCAGCAGTCAGCAAAGACAGGGTTGGCCCGAGCAGTACTTC.

The chain carries TRBV10-3 and TRBJ2-3; a weak D match, TRBD1 (6 bases). CDR3 size: 15 residues. Trimming pared 4 bases from V and 12 bases from J, leaving 23 bases between. Germline loops: CDR1 ENHRY, CDR2 SYGVKD. CDR3 protein: CAISGSDRSNQPQYF. The CDR3 region has the DNA TGTGCCATCAGTGGTTCCGACAGGAGTAATCAGCCCCAGTATTTT.